This TCR beta chain was captured in a study of T cells after yellow fever vaccination. General study points: On re-exposure, the response was weaker but peaked faster, at day 5 versus 15.

They built TCR cDNA with 5'RACE template switching, a step that put in a universal primer site and UMIs. TCRdb fed the 5' RACE reads into MiXCR, producing one record per CDR3 protein. Among 350,000 or so distinct CDR3 sequences listed, less than 9.5% were seen once. The CDR3 is 13 residues long. The V gene's germline CDR1 is MDHEN and CDR2 SYDVKM. V shed 5 bases and J shed 7 bases, with 14 bases lying between them. This clonotype has a handful of counts. Its antigen is as yet unknown. The genes are TRBV28 and TRBJ1-2; D perhaps matches TRBD1 (5 bases). The clonotype originates from a man aged 18-30 years who received the YFV17D yellow fever vaccine. Material: PBMCs, obtained roughly 47 days after the first yellow fever vaccination. CDR3 coding DNA: TGTGCCAGCAGTCAACGGTCGGGGGTTGGCTACACCTTC. It encodes CASSQRSGVGYTF.